The next 12 T cell receptor beta chains were all read from a single sample in a study of T-cell memory formation after mild COVID-19. TCRdb ran MiXCR on the 5' RACE reads and lists one entry per CDR3 protein. The sample has fewer than 400,000 distinct CDR3 sequences, 10% to 15% seen once. Sequences were obtained from PBMCs or a T cell subset sorted from them (not recorded which). The receptors were gathered from a man aged 18-30 years who had mild COVID-19 (a few samples of this study predate the infection). Cell type and time point are not known.

The sample holds a few counts of this clonotype. The rearrangement links TRBV6-2 or TRBV6-3 to TRBJ2-6; D is undetermined. The ends were cut back, 7 bases at V and 0 bases at J, with 13 bases in the middle. CDR3 size: 16 residues. The germline V gene has CDR1 MNHEY and CDR2 SVGEGT. In nucleotides, the CDR3 is TGTGCCAGCAAAGCGACGGCCAGCTCTGGGGCCAACGTCCTGACTTTC. It specifies CASKATASSGANVLTF.

The chain couples TRBV6-2 or TRBV6-3 to TRBJ2-5; no clear D gene. V shed 2 bases and J shed 5 bases, with 12 bases lying between them. Per germline, CDR1 MNHEY and CDR2 SVGEGT. The CDR3 has 14 residues. DNA for the CDR3: TGTGCCAGCAGTTACATGACCTCCGGGGAGACCCAGTACTTC. Its protein is CASSYMTSGETQYF.

This clonotype occurred a few times. This may arise from a read error, as a much more abundant clone is one base away. J is TRBJ2-1 and V is TRBV12-3 or TRBV12-4; TRBD2 might be the D (5 bases). The V gene lost 3 bases and the J gene lost 8 bases, with 14 bases spanning the gap. This CDR3 is 14 amino acids long. The CDR3 DNA reads as TGTGCCAGCAGTTTCATCCGAGCAGCGGATGAGCAGTTCTTC. Translated: CASSFIRAADEQFF.

About this clonotype itself: Germline is not matched at one junction end, which may reflect a read error. This chain connects TRBV5-6 to TRBJ2-5; weak D call: TRBD2 (5 bases). This CDR3 region has 16 residues. Germline V gene lookup returns CDR1 SGHDT and CDR2 YYEEEE. CDR3 sequence: CASILGAPFNQETQYF. DNA for the CDR3: TGTGCCAGCATCTTGGGAGCTCCGTTCAATCAAGAGACCCAGTACTTC. Based on the CDR3 plus reference TRBV5-6 and TRBJ2-5, the full variable domain is DAGVTQSPTHLIKTRGQQVTLRCSPKSGHDTVSWYQQALGQGPQFIFQYYEEEERQRGNFPDRFSGHQFPNYSSELNVNALLLGDSALYLCASILGAPFNQETQYFGPGTRLLVL.

This clonotype was observed a few times. The V and J genes are TRBV11-2 and TRBJ2-5; possibly TRBD1 or TRBD2 for D (7 bases each). Looked up from germline, CDR1 is SGHAT and CDR2 is FQNNGV. The CDR3 is 14 amino acids. Trimming took off 9 bases at V and 1 base at J, with 15 bases between the two ends. The CDR3 nucleotides read TGTGCCAGAATCCAGGGGGGGCCCCAAGAGACCCAGTACTTC. It yields the protein CARIQGGPQETQYF.

This clonotype has a handful of counts. The chain joins TRBV5-1 to TRBJ2-2; the D is unclear. This CDR3 comprises 15 residues. Germline CDR1 and CDR2: SGHRS and YFSETQ. V lost 3 bases and J 1 base, leaving 10 bases between the germline ends. The CDR3 DNA sequence: TGCGCCAGCAGCTCCCTCCCGCGGAACACCGGGGAGCTGTTTTTT. This gives the protein CASSSLPRNTGELFF. Full variable domain (rest looked up from reference TRBV5-1 and TRBJ2-2): KAGVTQTPRYLIKTRGQQVTLSCSPISGHRSVSWYQQTPGQGLQFLFEYFSETQRNKGNFPGRFSGRQFSNSRSEMNVSTLELGDSALYLCASSSLPRNTGELFFGEGSRLTVL.

This clonotype was detected a few times. V and J are TRBV7-2 and TRBJ2-2, with a weak D call TRBD2 (6 bases). In germline, CDR1 is SGHTA, CDR2 FQGNSA. V lost 1 base and J lost 6, with 12 bases in between. CDR3 length equals 15 residues. This chain's CDR3 is CASSLGLGGAGELFF. In DNA, the CDR3 is TGTGCCAGCAGCTTAGGACTAGGAGGGGCCGGGGAGCTGTTTTTT.

This clonotype was recorded many times. The chain employs TRBV5-1 and TRBJ2-2, with D hard to call. Trimming took off 6 bases at V and 6 bases at J, with 6 bases between the two ends. The germline CDR1 and CDR2 sequences are SGHRS and YFSETQ. The CDR3 has 11 residues. CDR3 sequence reads: CASKGSGELFF. The CDR3 bases are TGCGCCAGCAAAGGTTCCGGGGAGCTGTTTTTT.

Details on this clonotype: A read error may explain this, as a much larger clone is one base away. This rearrangement joins TRBV7-9 to TRBJ2-1, with D possibly being TRBD2 (6 bases). This CDR3 region has 11 residues. Germline V gene sequence: CDR1 SEHNR, CDR2 FQNEAQ (reference sequence). V lost 8 bases to trimming and J lost 7 bases, with 9 bases between them. DNA for the CDR3: TGTGCCAGCGGGGCGGGGAATGAGCAGTTCTTC. Amino acids: CASGAGNEQFF.

The rearrangement joins TRBV3-1 to TRBJ2-2; 9 bases map to TRBD1. The J segment lost 5 bases and the V segment lost 1 base, leaving 5 bases of the junction unmatched. The CDR3 is 16 residues long. The germline gives CDR1 LGHDT, CDR2 YNNKEL (reference sequence). CDR3 sequence reads: CASSQGTGVRTGELFF. CDR3 DNA sequence: TGTGCCAGCAGCCAAGGGACAGGGGTCAGGACCGGGGAGCTGTTTTTT.

This clonotype was seen a few times. The CDR3 region is CSASGRRTLGKLFF. The CDR3 DNA reads TGCAGTGCTAGCGGTCGGAGAACTTTGGGAAAACTGTTTTTT. This chain joins TRBV20-1 and TRBJ1-4; D gene unclear. The CDR3 has 14 residues. The V and J ends lost 3 bases and 10 bases respectively, with 18 bases between them. Germline V CDR1 and CDR2: DFQATT, SNEGSKA (reference sequence).

This clonotype was counted only a few times. The rearrangement uses TRBV2 and TRBJ1-2; D is unclear. V lost 6 bases to trimming and J lost 10 bases, with 15 bases between them. This CDR3 is built from 12 residues. Germline assignment: CDR1 SNHLY and CDR2 FYNNEI. Here the CDR3 DNA reads TGTGCCAGCAGCTATACCTCTGATATCTACACCTTC. It translates to CASSYTSDIYTF.